This TCR beta chain is drawn from a study of T cell repertoires in cytomegalovirus infection. From the reads, TCRdb called clonotypes with MiXCR, one entry per CDR3 protein. The data contain 480,000 or so distinct CDR3 sequences, approximately 11% of them singletons. This clonotype was seen at least ten times. Germline V lookup: CDR1 MNHEY, CDR2 SVGEGT. V was pared by 7 bases and J by 12 bases, with 13 bases of the junction left unmatched. The CDR3 is made up of 14 amino acids. The rearrangement links TRBV6-2 or TRBV6-3 to TRBJ2-1; 9 bases line up with TRBD1. The sequenced sample consisted of PBMCs. This receptor was identified in a human donor in good health (CMV status not recorded). Some clones in this sample may be carry-over from other donors' samples. CDR3 sequence: CASTKGGQGRAQFF. In DNA form, the CDR3 reads TGTGCCAGCACTAAGGGGGGACAGGGCAGGGCGCAGTTCTTC.